The present entry profiles one T cell receptor (beta chain) with its context. Its antigen is still unknown. The sample belongs to a study of T-cell reconstitution after alpha-beta-depleted transplantation in children. The study's findings and limits: A year had passed since transplant, and T-cell counts and diversity by then came mostly from newly produced T cells. Reportedly, roughly two months post-transplant, alpha-beta T cells arose from several hundred expanded graft clones.

V shed 4 bases and J 2 bases; nucleotides not matched to a gene: 7. The CDR3 spans 15 residues. CDR1 KGHSH and CDR2 LQKENI come from the germline V gene. This sample's TCRbeta library carried unique molecular identifier barcodes. TCRdb passed the PCR reads through MiXCR, listing each CDR3 protein once. The sample yields some 350,000 distinct CDR3 sequences, 15% to 20% seen once. The specimen was PBMCs, mostly from graft donor cells, collected 360 days after TCRalphabeta/CD19-depleted stem cell transplant. The clonotype originates from a male patient aged 2 to 10 who had a stem cell transplant for acute lymphoblastic leukemia, so the T cells may come from the graft donor. This chain links TRBV18 with TRBJ2-5; 7 nucleotides align to TRBD1. Written as DNA, the CDR3 is TGTGCCAGCTCACAGAACAGGGGCCTGCAAGAGACCCAGTACTTC. This codes for CASSQNRGLQETQYF.